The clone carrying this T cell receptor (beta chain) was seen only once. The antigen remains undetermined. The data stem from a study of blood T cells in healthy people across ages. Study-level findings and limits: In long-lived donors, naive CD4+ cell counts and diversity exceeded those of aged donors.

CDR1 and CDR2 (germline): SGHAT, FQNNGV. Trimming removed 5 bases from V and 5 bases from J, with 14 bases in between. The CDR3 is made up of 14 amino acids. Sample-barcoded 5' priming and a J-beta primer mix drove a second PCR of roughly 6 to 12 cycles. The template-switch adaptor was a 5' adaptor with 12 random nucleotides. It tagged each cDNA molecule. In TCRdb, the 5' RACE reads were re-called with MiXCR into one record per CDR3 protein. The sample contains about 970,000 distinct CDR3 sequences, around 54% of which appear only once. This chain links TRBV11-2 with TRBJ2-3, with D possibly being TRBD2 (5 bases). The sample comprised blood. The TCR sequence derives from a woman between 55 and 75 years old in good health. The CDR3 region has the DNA TGTGCCAGCAGCAAAAAACAGAGGGAAGATACGCAGTATTTT. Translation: CASSKKQREDTQYF.